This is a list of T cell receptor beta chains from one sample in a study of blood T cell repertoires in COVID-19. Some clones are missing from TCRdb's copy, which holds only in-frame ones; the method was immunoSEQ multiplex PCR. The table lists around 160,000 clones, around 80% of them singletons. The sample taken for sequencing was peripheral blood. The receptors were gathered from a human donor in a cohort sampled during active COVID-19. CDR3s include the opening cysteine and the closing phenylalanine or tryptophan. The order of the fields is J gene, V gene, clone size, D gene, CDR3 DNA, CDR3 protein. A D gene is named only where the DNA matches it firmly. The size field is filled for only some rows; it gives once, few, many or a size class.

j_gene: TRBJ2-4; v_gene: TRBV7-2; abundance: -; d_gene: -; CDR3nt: TGTGCCAGCAGCTTAGCGGAGGGAGGAGGCGGCATTCAGTACTTC; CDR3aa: CASSLAEGGGGIQYF
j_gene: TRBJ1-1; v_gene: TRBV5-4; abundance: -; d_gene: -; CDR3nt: TGTGCCAGCACGCCGGGTGTGACGGGACACTTGAACACTGAAGCTTTCTTT; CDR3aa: CASTPGVTGHLNTEAFF
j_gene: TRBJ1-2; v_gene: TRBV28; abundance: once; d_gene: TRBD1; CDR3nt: TGTGCCAGCAGCGCGGGACAGCGCCATAGCTATGGCTACACCTTC; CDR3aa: CASSAGQRHSYGYTF
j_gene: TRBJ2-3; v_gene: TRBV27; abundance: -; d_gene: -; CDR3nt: TGTGCCACCCAACTTGTGGGCAACACAGATACGCAGTATTTT; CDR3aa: CATQLVGNTDTQYF
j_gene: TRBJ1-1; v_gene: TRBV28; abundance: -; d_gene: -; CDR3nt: TGTGCCAGCAGGCGACGGGGGCTAGCGGAGACTGAAGCTTTCTTT; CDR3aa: CASRRRGLAETEAFF
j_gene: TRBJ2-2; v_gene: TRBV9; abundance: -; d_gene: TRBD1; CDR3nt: TGTGCCAGCAGCGTAGACGCAAACAGGGGGGACACCGGGGAGCTGTTTTTT; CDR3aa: CASSVDANRGDTGELFF
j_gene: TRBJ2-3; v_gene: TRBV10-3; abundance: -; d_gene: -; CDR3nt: TGTGCCATCAGCGACAGGACAGATACGCAGTATTTT; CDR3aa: CAISDRTDTQYF
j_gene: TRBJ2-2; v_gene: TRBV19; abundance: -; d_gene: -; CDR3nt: TGTGCCAGTACCCGTGCTACTAGCACCGGGGAGCTGTTTTTT; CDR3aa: CASTRATSTGELFF
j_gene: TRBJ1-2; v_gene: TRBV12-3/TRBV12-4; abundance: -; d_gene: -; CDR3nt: TGTGCCAGCAGTACAGTAAGACATGGCTACACCTTC; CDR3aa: CASSTVRHGYTF
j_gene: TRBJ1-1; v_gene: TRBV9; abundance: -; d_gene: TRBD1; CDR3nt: TGTGCCAGCAGCTCCAGGGGGCACACTGAAGCTTTCTTT; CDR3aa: CASSSRGHTEAFF
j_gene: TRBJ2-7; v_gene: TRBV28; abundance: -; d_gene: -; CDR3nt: TGTGCCAGCACTACCTCCGGGACCTACGAGCAGTACTTC; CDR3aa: CASTTSGTYEQYF
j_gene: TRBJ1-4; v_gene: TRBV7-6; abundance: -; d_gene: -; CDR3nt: TGTGCCAGCAGCTTAGCGTCCGGCAGGTCAAATGAAAAACTGTTTTTT; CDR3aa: CASSLASGRSNEKLFF
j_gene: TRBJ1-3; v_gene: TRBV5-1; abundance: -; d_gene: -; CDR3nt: TGCGCCAGCAGCTTGTCCTTTAGCTCTGGAAACACCATATATTTT; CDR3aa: CASSLSFSSGNTIYF
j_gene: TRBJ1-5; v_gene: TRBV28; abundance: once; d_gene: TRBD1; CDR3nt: TGTGCCAGCAGCCCTACAGGGGCGCTCAATCAGCCCCAGCATTTT; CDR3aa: CASSPTGALNQPQHF
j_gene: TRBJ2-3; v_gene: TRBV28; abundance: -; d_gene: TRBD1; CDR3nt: TGTGCCAGCAGCATTACAGGGGTCAGCACAGATACGCAGTATTTT; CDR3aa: CASSITGVSTDTQYF
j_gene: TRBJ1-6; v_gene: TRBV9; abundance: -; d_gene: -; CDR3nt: TGTGCCAGCAGCGGGGAGGGGAATTCACCCCTCTACTTT; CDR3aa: CASSGEGNSPLYF
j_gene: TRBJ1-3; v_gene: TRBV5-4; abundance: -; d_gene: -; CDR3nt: TGTGCCAGCAGGACCCAGGGGCTCGGTGGAAACACCATATATTTT; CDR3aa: CASRTQGLGGNTIYF
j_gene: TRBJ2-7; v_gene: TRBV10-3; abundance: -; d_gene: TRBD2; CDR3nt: TGTGCCATCAGTGAGTCCTCGGCAAGCGGGGGTTCATACTACGAGCAGTACTTC; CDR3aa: CAISESSASGGSYYEQYF
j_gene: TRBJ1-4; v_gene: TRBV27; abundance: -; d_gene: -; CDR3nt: TGTGCCAGCAGTTCCGCAGGGTATAAGGAAAAACTGTTTTTT; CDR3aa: CASSSAGYKEKLFF
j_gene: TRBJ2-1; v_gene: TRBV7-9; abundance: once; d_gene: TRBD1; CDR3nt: TGTGCCAGCAGCTCTTACTCAGGGGGCTCCTACAATGAGCAGTTCTTC; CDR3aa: CASSSYSGGSYNEQFF
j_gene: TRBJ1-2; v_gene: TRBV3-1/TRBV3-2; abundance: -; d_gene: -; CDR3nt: TGTGCCAGCAGCCCCGCTAGGCGAGGGAGGGTCCTCGGCTACACCTTC; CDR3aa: CASSPARRGRVLGYTF
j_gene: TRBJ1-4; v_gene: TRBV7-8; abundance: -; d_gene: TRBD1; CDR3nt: TGTGCCAGCAGCTTTCGACAGGGGGCAACTAATGAAAAACTGTTTTTT; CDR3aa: CASSFRQGATNEKLFF
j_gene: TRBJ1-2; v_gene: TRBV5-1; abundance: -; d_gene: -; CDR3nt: TGCGCCAGCAGCCAGATGAACTATGGCTACACCTTC; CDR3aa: CASSQMNYGYTF
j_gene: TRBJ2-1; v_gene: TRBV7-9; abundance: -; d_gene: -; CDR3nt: TGTGCCAGCAGCCCTTCCGGTCAAAGTGAGCAGTTCTTC; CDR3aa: CASSPSGQSEQFF
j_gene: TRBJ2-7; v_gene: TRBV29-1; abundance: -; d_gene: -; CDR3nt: TGCAGCGTTGATGGTCCAGGGAACTACGAGCAGTACTTC; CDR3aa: CSVDGPGNYEQYF
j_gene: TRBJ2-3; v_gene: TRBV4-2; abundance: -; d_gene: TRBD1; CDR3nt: TGTGCCAGCAGCCAAGACCCGGGACAGGGATGGACAGATACGCAGTATTTT; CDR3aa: CASSQDPGQGWTDTQYF
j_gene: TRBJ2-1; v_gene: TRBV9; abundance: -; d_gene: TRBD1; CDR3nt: TGTGCCAGCAGCGTGCGGGACAGGTCCTACAATGAGCAGTTCTTC; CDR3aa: CASSVRDRSYNEQFF
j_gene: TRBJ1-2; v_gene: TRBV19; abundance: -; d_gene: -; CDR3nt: TGTGCCAGTAGTATTTCCCAATTTGGCTACACCTTC; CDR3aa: CASSISQFGYTF
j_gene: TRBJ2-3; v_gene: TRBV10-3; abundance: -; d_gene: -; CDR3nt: TGTGCCATCAGTGGCGGGGCAGGGCCAGATACGCAGTATTTT; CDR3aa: CAISGGAGPDTQYF
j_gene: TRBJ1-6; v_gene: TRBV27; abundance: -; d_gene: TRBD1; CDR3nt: TGTGCCAGCAGTCGGGACAGAAATTATAATTCACCCCTCCACTTT; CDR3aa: CASSRDRNYNSPLHF
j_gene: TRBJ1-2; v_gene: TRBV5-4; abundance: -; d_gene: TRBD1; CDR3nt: TGTGCCAGCAGCTTGAGCGGGACAGGGGCGCGCGGCTACACCTTC; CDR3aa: CASSLSGTGARGYTF
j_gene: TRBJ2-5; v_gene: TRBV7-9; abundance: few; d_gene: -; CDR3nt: TGTGCCAGCAGCTTAGCGGGGGGTACACAAGAGACCCAGTACTTC; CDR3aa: CASSLAGGTQETQYF
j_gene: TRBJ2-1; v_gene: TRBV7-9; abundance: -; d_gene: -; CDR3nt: TGTGCCAGCAGCTTAGCGACGGGGTCGAGCTCCTACAATGAGCAGTTCTTC; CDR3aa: CASSLATGSSSYNEQFF
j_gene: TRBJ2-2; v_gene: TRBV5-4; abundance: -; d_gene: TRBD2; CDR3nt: TGTGCCAGCAGCTTAGCGGGGCGGAACACCGGGGAGCTGTTTTTT; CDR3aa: CASSLAGRNTGELFF
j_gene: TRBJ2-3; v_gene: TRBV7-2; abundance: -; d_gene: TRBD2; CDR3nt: TGTGCCAGCAGCTTTGATAGCGGGGGTGCATCAGATACGCAGTATTTT; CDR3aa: CASSFDSGGASDTQYF
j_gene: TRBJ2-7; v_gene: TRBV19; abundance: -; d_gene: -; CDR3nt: TGTGCCAGTAGTATGACAGGACCGCTCAACGAGCAGTACTTC; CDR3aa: CASSMTGPLNEQYF
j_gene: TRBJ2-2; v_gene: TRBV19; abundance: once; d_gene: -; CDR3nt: TGTGCCAGTAGTATCGAGGCGAACACCGGGGAGCTGTTTTTT; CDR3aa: CASSIEANTGELFF
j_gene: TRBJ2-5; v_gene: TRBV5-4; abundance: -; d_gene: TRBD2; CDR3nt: TGTGCCAGCAGCTTGGCGGGGGGGAGAGAGACCCAGTACTTC; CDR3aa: CASSLAGGRETQYF
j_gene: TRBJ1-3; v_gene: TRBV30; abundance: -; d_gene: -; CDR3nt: TGTGCCTGGCTGGGCCCCTCGATCGGGGACACCATATATTTT; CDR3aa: CAWLGPSIGDTIYF
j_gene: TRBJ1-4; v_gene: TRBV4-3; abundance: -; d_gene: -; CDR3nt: TGCGCCAGCAGCCCGGGTGGAGGCCCGGGGAAACTGTTTTTT; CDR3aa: CASSPGGGPGKLFF
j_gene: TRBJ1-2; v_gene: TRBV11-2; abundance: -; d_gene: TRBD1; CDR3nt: TGTGCCAGCAGCAACGACAGGGTGGCTGGCTACACCTTC; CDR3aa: CASSNDRVAGYTF